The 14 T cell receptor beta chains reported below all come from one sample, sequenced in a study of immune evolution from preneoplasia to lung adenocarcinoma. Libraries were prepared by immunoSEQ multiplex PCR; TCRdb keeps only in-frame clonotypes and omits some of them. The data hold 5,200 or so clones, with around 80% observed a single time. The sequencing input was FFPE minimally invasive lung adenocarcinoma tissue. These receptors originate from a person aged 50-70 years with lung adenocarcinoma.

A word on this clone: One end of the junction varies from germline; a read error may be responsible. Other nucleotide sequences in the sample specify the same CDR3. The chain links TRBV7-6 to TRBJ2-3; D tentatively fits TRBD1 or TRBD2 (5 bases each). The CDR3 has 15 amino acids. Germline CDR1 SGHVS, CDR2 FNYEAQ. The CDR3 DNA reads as TGTGCTAGCACCTTAGTTCCAGGGAGAACAGATACGCAGTATTTT. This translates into CASTLVPGRTDTQYF.

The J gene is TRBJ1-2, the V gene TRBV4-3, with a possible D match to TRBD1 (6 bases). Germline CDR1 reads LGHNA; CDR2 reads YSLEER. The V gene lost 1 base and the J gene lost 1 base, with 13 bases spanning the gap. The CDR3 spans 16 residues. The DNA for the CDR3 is TGCGCCAGCAGCCAAGCACAGGGCCAAGTTAACTATGGCTACACCTTC. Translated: CASSQAQGQVNYGYTF.

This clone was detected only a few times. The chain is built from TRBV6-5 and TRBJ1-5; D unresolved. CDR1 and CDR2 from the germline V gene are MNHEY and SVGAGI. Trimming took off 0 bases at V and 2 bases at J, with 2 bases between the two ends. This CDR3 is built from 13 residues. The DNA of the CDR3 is TGTGCCAGCAGTTACTCTCGCAATCAGCCCCAGCATTTT. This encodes CASSYSRNQPQHF.

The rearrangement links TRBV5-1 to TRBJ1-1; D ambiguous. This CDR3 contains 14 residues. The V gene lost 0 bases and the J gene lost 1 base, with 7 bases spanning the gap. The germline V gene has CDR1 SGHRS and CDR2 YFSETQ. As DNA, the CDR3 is TGCGCCAGCAGCTTGGGTCCGACGAACACTGAAGCTTTCTTT. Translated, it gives CASSLGPTNTEAFF.

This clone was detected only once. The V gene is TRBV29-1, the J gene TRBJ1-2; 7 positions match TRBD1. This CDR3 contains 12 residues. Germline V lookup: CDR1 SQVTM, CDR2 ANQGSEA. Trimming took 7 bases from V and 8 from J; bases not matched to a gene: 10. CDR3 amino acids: CSAQTGFGGYTF. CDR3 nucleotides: TGCAGCGCCCAGACAGGGTTCGGAGGCTACACCTTC.

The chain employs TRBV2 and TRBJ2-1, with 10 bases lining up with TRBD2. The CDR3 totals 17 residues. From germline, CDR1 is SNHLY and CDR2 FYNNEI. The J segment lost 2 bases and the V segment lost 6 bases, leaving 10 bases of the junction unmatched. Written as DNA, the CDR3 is TGTGCCAGCAGCGACCCGGGACTAGCGTCTCCCTACAATGAGCAGTTCTTC. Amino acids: CASSDPGLASPYNEQFF.

The CDR3 protein is CATSRAGEGIYEQYF. DNA for the CDR3: TGTGCCACCAGCAGAGCCGGGGAGGGCATCTACGAGCAGTACTTC. The rearrangement joins TRBV15 to TRBJ2-7; 7 nucleotides align to TRBD2. After removal of 1 base from V and 3 bases from J, the junction contained 6 bases not matched to a gene. CDR1 LNHNV and CDR2 YYDKDF come from the germline V gene (reference sequence). The CDR3 is made up of 15 amino acids.

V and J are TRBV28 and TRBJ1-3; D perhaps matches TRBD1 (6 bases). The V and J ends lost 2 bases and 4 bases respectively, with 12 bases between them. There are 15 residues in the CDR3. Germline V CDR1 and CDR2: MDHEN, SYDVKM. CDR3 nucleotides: TGTGCCAGCAGTTTAAGGGGGGCATCGGGAAACACCATATATTTT. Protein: CASSLRGASGNTIYF.

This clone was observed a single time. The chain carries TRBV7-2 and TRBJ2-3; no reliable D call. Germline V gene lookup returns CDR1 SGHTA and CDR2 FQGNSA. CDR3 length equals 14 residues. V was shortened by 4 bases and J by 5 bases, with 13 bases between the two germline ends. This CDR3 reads CASSSDQGGDTQYF. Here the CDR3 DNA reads TGTGCCAGCAGCTCGGACCAAGGCGGAGATACGCAGTATTTT.

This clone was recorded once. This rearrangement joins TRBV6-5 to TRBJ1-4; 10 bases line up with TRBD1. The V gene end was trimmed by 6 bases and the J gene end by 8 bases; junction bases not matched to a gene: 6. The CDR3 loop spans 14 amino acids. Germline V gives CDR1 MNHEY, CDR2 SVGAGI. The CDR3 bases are TGTGCCAGCAGCCAAGGACAGGGGGGGGAAAAACTGTTTTTT. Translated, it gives CASSQGQGGEKLFF.

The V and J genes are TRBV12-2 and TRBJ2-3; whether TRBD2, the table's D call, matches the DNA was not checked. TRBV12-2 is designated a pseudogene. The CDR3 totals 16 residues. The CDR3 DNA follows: TGTGCAAGACTCGCTTCCGGGACTAGCGGGATTTATACGCAGTATTTT. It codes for CARLASGTSGIYTQYF.

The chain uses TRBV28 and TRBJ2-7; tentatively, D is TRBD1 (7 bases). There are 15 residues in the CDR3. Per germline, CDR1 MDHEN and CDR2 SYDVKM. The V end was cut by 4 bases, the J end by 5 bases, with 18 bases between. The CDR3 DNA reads TGTGCCAGCAGTTCCCAGGGCCAGGGGGGACACGAGCAGTACTTC. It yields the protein CASSSQGQGGHEQYF. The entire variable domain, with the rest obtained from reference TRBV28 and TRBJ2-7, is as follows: DVKVTQSSRYLVKRTGEKVFLECVQDMDHENMFWYRQDPGLGLRLIYFSYDVKMKEKGDIPEGYSVSREKKERFSLILESASTNQTSMYLCASSSQGQGGHEQYFGPGTRLTVT.

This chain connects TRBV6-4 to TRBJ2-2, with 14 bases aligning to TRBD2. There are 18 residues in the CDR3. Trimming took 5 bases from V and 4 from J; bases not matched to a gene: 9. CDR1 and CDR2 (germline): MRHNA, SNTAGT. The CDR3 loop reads CASSPGGLAGAGTGELFF. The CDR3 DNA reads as TGTGCCAGCAGTCCCGGGGGACTAGCGGGAGCGGGCACCGGGGAGCTGTTTTTT.

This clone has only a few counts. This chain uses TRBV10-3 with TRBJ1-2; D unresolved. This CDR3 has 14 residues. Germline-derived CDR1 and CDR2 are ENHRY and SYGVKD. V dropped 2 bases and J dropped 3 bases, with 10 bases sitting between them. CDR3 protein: CAISERDLDYGYTF. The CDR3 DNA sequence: TGTGCCATCAGTGAGAGGGATTTGGACTATGGCTACACCTTC.